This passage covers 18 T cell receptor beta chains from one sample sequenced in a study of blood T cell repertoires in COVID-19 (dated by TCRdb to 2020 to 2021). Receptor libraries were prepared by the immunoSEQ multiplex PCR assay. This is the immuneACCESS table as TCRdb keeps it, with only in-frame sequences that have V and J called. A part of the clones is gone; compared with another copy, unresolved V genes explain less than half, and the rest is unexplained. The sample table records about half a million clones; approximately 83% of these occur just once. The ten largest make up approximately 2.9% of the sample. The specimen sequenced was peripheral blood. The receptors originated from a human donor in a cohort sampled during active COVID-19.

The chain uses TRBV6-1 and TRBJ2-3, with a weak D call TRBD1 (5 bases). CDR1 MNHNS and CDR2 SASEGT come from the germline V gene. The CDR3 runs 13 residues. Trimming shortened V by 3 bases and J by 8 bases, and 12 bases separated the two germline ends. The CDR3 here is CASSDARQSTQYF. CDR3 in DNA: TGTGCCAGCAGTGACGCTAGACAGAGTACGCAGTATTTT.

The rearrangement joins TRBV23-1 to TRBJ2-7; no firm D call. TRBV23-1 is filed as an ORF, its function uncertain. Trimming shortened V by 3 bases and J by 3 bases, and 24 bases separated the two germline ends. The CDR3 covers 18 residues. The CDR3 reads CASSHNQDIGREFYEQYF. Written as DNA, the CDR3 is TGCGCCAGCAGTCACAATCAAGATATCGGTCGAGAGTTCTACGAGCAGTACTTC.

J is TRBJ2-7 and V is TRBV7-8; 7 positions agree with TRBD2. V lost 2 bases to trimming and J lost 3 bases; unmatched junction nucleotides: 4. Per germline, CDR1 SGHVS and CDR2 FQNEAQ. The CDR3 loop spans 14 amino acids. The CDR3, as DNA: TGTGCCAGCAGCTTACGCGGGAGCGGCTACGAGCAGTACTTC. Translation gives CASSLRGSGYEQYF. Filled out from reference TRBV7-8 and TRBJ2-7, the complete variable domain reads GAGVSQSPRYKVAKRGQDVALRCDPISGHVSLFWYQQALGQGPEFLTYFQNEAQLDKSGLPSDRFFAERPEGSVSTLKIQRTQQEDSAVYLCASSLRGSGYEQYFGPGTRLTVT.

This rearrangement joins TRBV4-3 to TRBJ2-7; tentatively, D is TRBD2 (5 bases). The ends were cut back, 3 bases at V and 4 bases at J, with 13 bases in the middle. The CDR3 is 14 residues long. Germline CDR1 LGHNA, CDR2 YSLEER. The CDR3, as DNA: TGCGCCAGCAGCCAGGGTCGGGGTCCTTACGAGCAGTACTTC. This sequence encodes CASSQGRGPYEQYF.

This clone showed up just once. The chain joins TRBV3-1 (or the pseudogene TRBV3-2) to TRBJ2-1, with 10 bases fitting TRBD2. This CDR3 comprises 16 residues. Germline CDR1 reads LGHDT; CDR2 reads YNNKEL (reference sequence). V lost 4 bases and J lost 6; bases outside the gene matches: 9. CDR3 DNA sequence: TGTGCCAGCAGCCTACAGAGCGGGAGGGTCTCCAATGAGCAGTTCTTC. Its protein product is CASSLQSGRVSNEQFF.

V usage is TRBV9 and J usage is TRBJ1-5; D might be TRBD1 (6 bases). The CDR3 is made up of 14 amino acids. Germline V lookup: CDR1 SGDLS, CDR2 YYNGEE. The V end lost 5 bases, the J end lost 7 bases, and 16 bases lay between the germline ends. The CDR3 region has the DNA TGTGCCAGCAGTGGGGCGGGGGCTTGGCAGCCCCAGCATTTT. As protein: CASSGAGAWQPQHF.

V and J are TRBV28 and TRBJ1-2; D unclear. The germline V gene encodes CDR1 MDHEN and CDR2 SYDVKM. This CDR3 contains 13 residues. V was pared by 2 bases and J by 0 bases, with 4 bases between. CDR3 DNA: TGTGCCAGCAGTTTAAGAGCTAACTATGGCTACACCTTC. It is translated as CASSLRANYGYTF.

The CDR3 reads CASSEEPSTDTQYF. CDR3 nucleotide sequence: TGCGCCAGCAGCGAGGAACCTAGCACAGATACGCAGTATTTT. The rearrangement links TRBV5-1 to TRBJ2-3; D unclear. V lost 4 bases to trimming and J lost 0 bases, with 9 bases between them. The CDR3 spans 14 residues. Per germline, CDR1 SGHRS and CDR2 YFSETQ.

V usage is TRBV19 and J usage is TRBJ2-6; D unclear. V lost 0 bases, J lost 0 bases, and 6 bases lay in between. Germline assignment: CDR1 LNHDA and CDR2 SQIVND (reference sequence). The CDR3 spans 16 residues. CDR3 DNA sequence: TGTGCCAGTAGTATAGACAGTTCCTCTGGGGCCAACGTCCTGACTTTC. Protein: CASSIDSSSGANVLTF.

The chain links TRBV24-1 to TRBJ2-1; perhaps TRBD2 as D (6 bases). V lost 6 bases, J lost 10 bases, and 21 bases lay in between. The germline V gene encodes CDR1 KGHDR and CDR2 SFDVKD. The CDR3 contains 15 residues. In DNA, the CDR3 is TGTGCCACCAGTCCTGAAGCGGGCTCCGAAACGGAGCAGTTCTTC. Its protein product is CATSPEAGSETEQFF.

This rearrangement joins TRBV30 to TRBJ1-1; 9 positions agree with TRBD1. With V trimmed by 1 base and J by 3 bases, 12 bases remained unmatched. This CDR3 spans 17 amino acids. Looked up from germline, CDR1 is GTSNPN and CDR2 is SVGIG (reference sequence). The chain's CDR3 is CAWSGSQTGGWDTEAFF. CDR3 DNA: TGTGCCTGGAGTGGCTCCCAAACAGGGGGCTGGGACACTGAAGCTTTCTTT.

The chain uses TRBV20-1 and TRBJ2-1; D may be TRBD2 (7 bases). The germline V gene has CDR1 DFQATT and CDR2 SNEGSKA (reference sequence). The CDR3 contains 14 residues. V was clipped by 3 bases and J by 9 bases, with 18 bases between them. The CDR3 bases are TGCAGTGCTAGTGTTTTCAGAAGGGGGGGTGAGCAGTTCTTC. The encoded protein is CSASVFRRGGEQFF.

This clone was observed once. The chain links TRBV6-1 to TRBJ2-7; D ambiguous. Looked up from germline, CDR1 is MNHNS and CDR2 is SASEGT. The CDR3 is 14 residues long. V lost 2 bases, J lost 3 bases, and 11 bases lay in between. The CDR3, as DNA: TGTGCCAGCAGTGAATTATCGAACGGCTACGAGCAGTACTTC. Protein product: CASSELSNGYEQYF.

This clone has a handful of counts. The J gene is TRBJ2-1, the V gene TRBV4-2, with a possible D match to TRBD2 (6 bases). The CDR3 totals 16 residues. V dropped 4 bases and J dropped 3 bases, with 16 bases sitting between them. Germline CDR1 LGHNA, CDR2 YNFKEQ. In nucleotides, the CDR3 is TGTGCCAGCAGCCCTGCCCCGGGACTGGACTACAATGAGCAGTTCTTC. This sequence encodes CASSPAPGLDYNEQFF.

The CDR3 loop is CASSVAGGLQETQYF. The CDR3 DNA is TGTGCCAGCAGCGTAGCTGGCGGGTTACAAGAGACCCAGTACTTC. The V and J genes are TRBV9 and TRBJ2-5, with a tentative D call TRBD2 (5 bases). Germline CDR1 SGDLS, CDR2 YYNGEE. The V and J ends lost 0 bases and 2 bases respectively, with 11 bases between them. This CDR3 comprises 15 residues.

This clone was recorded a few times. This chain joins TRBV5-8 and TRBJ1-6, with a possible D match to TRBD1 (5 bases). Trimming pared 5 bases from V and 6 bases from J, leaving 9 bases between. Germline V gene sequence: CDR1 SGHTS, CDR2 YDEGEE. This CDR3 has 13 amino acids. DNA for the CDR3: TGTGCCAGCAGACCAGGGCGTAATTCACCCCTCCACTTT. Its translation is CASRPGRNSPLHF.

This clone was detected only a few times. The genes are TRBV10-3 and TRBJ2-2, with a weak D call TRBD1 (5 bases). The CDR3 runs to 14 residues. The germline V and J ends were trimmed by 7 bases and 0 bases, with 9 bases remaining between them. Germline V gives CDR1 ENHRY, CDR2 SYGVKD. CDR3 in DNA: TGTGCCATCACTGACAGATCGAACACCGGGGAGCTGTTTTTT. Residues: CAITDRSNTGELFF.

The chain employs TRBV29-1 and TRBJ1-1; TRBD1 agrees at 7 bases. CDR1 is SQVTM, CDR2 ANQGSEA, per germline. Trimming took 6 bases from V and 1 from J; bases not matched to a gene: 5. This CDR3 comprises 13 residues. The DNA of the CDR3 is TGCAGCGTGTCCGACAGGGAGAACACTGAAGCTTTCTTT. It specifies CSVSDRENTEAFF.